The next 2 T cell receptor beta chains were all read from a single sample in a study of blood T cells in healthy people across ages. Primed by a sample-barcoded 5' primer and a J-beta primer mix, a second PCR proceeded for about 7 to 12 cycles. TCRdb itself ran the 5' RACE reads through MiXCR, one entry per CDR3 protein. The repertoire includes around 970,000 distinct CDR3 sequences, roughly half of them detected once, and about a fifth sits in the top ten. The specimen was blood. These receptors were obtained from an older woman in good health.

The chain recombines TRBV28 with TRBJ2-4; the match to TRBD1 covers 7 bases. This CDR3 has 15 residues. Trimming took 3 bases from V and 7 from J; bases not matched to a gene: 9. Germline assignment: CDR1 MDHEN and CDR2 SYDVKM. Here the CDR3 reads CASSFPQGDGNIQYF. The CDR3 DNA follows: TGTGCCAGCAGTTTCCCCCAGGGGGATGGCAACATTCAGTACTTC. Filled out from reference TRBV28 and TRBJ2-4, the complete variable domain reads DVKVTQSSRYLVKRTGEKVFLECVQDMDHENMFWYRQDPGLGLRLIYFSYDVKMKEKGDIPEGYSVSREKKERFSLILESASTNQTSMYLCASSFPQGDGNIQYFGAGTRLSVL.

The chain uses TRBV6-1 and TRBJ2-3, with TRBD1 matching over 9 bases. V dropped 4 bases and J dropped 6; count of bases not matched to a gene: 8. CDR3 size: 15 residues. In germline, CDR1 is MNHNS, CDR2 SASEGT. The DNA of the CDR3 is TGTGCCAGCAGTGGGGACAGGGATTTCTGGGATACGCAGTATTTT. This translates into CASSGDRDFWDTQYF.